This T cell receptor beta chain derives from a study of identical twins. There were only healthy Caucasians among the donors. The CDR3 extends over 17 amino acids. Germline-derived CDR1 and CDR2 are SGHVS and FQNEAQ. V was clipped by 1 base and J by 3 bases, with 15 bases between them. TCRdb re-called the 5' RACE reads through MiXCR, storing one row per CDR3 protein. The table has about 190,000 distinct CDR3 sequences, around a sixth seen once. As concerns this clonotype: Its specificity is unknown.

Study-level findings and limits: Its conclusions, products of cross-sectional statistical analysis, did not come from following the same donors. Among out-of-frame alpha sequences shared by twins, low generation probability occurred in excess.

The same sample was also studied in work on T cells expressing NK-cell markers. That investigation notes: Sequenced donors, eight in total, included seven who were HCMV-seropositive and one who was seronegative.

This sequence was found in a woman aged 18-30 years in good health. The V and J genes are TRBV7-8 and TRBJ2-2; tentative D call: TRBD2 (6 bases). Specimen: CD8+ T cells sorted from blood. The CDR3 DNA is TGTGCCAGCAGCTTAGGACCCCCGGGAGCCCACACCGGGGAGCTGTTTTTT. It encodes CASSLGPPGAHTGELFF.